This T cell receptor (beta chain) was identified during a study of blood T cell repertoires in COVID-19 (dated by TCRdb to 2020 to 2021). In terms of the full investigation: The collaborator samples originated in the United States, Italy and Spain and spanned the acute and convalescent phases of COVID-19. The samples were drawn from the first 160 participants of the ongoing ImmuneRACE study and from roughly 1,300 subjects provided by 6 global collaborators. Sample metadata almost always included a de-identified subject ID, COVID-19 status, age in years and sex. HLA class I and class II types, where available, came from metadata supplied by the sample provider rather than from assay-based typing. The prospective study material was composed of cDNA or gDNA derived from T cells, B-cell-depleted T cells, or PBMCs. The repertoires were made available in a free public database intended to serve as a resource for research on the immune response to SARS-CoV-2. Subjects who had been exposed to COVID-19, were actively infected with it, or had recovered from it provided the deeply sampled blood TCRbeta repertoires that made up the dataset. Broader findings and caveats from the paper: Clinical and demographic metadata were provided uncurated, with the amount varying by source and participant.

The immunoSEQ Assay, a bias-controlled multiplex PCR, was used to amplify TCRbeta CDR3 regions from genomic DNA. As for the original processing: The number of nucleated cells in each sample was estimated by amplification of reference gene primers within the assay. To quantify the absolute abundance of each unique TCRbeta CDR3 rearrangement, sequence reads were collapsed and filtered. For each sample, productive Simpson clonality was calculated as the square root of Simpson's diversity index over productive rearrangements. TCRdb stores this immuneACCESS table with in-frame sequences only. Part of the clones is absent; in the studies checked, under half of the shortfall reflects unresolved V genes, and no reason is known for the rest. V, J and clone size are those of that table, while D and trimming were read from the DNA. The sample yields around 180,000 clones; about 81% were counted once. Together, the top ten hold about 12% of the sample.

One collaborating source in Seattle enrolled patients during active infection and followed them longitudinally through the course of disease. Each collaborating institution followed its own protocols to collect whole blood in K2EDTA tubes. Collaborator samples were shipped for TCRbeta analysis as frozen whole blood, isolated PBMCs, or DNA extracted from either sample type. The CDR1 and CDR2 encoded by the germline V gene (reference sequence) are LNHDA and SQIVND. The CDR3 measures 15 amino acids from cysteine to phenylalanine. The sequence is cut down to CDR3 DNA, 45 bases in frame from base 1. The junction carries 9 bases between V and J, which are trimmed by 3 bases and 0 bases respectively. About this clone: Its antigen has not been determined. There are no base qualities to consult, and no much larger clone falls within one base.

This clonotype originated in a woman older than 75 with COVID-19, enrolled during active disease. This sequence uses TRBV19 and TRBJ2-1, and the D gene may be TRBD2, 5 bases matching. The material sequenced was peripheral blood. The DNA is TGTGCCAGTAGTATGAGGCGGGCCTCCTACAATGAGCAGTTCTTC. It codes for CASSMRRASYNEQFF.